Below, 18 T cell receptor beta chains from the same sample are listed, as sequenced in a study of T cells in Graves' hyperthyroidism and ophthalmopathy. Amplification of TCR beta CDR3 regions was performed using RNA transcripts as template. In the first-round RT-PCR of the TCR CDR3, the HTBI primer set was used. TCRdb recomputed calls from the multiplex PCR reads with MiXCR, one row per CDR3 protein. The data contain under 400,000 distinct CDR3 sequences, 18% of them seen just once; the ten biggest clones take up around 50%. Material: blood. These receptors came from a woman aged 45-60 years with Graves' hyperthyroidism.

The chain links TRBV13 to TRBJ2-6, with 11 bases lining up with TRBD2. This CDR3 is built from 17 residues. Germline CDR1 is PRHDT and CDR2 is FYEKMQ (reference sequence). V dropped 4 bases and J dropped 3; count of bases not matched to a gene: 5. The CDR3 loop reads CASSSSGRQSGANVLTF. CDR3 nucleotides: TGTGCCAGCAGCTCTAGCGGGAGGCAAAGTGGGGCCAACGTCCTGACTTTC. The complete variable domain, with remaining parts taken from reference TRBV13 and TRBJ2-6, reads AAGVIQSPRHLIKEKRETATLKCYPIPRHDTVYWYQQGPGQDPQFLISFYEKMQSDKGSIPDRFSAQQFSDYHSELNMSSLELGDSALYFCASSSSGRQSGANVLTFGAGSRLTVL.

This clonotype turned up a few times. V is TRBV2 and J is TRBJ1-6; D is ambiguous. CDR1 SNHLY and CDR2 FYNNEI come from the germline V gene. The CDR3 has 14 residues. Trimming cost V 9 bases and J 5 bases, with 14 bases left between them. The CDR3 protein is CASNIGQNNSPLHF. CDR3 DNA: TGTGCCAGTAATATCGGGCAGAATAATTCACCCCTCCACTTT.

The rearrangement links TRBV18 to TRBJ1-2, with D possibly matching TRBD1 (6 bases). The ends were cut back, 3 bases at V and 6 bases at J, with 11 bases in the middle. The CDR3 is made up of 13 amino acids. Germline V gene data show CDR1 as KGHSH and CDR2 as LQKENI. The CDR3 loop is CASSPSRGDGYTF. The CDR3 bases are TGTGCCAGCTCACCGTCCAGGGGAGATGGCTACACCTTC.

In this sample, this clonotype turned up many times. This chain joins TRBV20-1 and TRBJ2-3; D might be TRBD1 or TRBD2, each matching 5 bases. V was cut by 7 bases and J by 0 bases, with 11 bases left in between. The length of the CDR3 is 13 residues. Looked up from germline, CDR1 is DFQATT and CDR2 is SNEGSKA (reference sequence). Written as DNA, the CDR3 is TGCAGTGGCCGGGACGCTAGCACAGATACGCAGTATTTT. Translation: CSGRDASTDTQYF.

The sample holds many counts of this clonotype. The V and J genes are TRBV12-3 or TRBV12-4 and TRBJ2-1, with 9 positions matching TRBD2. The CDR3 has 16 amino acids. The trim removed 6 bases at V and 5 bases at J, leaving 11 bases unmatched. Here the CDR3 DNA reads TGTGCCAGCAGCCCCAGACTAGCGGAACGGAACAATGAGCAGTTCTTC. This codes for CASSPRLAERNNEQFF.

This clonotype was seen only a few times. J is TRBJ1-2 and V is TRBV15, with D unclear. Germline V CDR1 and CDR2: LNHNV, YYDKDF (reference sequence). The CDR3 has 15 amino acids. V gave up 0 bases and J gave up 7 bases, with 15 bases separating them. Written as DNA, the CDR3 is TGTGCCACCAGCAGAGATGTAGGCAGCGTGGGTGGCTACACCTTC. Its translation is CATSRDVGSVGGYTF.

In its sample, this clonotype was seen many times. The J gene is TRBJ2-1, the V gene TRBV30, with TRBD2 matching 11 bases. Germline V gene lookup returns CDR1 GTSNPN and CDR2 SVGIG (reference sequence). Trimming took 5 bases from V and 8 from J; bases not matched to a gene: 5. The CDR3 is 13 residues long. Here the CDR3 reads CAWSSGGFYEQFF. CDR3 nucleotide sequence: TGTGCCTGGTCTAGCGGGGGGTTTTATGAGCAGTTCTTC.

The chain carries TRBV5-1 and TRBJ2-3, with 7 bases aligning to TRBD1. CDR1 and CDR2 (germline): SGHRS, YFSETQ. Germline trimming cut 5 bases from V and 4 bases from J; bases unmatched to any gene: 7. The CDR3 loop spans 14 amino acids. CDR3 amino acids: CASSRRQGSDTQYF. CDR3 nucleotides: TGCGCCAGCAGTCGACGACAGGGCTCAGATACGCAGTATTTT.

This clonotype was found many times. The rearrangement joins TRBV11-3 to TRBJ2-1; D might be TRBD1 or TRBD2, each matching 5 bases. The CDR3 is 14 residues long. Germline V gives CDR1 SGHNT, CDR2 YENEEA. Trimming took 5 bases from V and 8 from J, leaving 16 bases between them. CDR3 residues: CASSPRDGNDEQFF. The CDR3 nucleotides read TGTGCCAGCAGCCCACGGGACGGGAACGATGAGCAGTTCTTC.

This clonotype was observed many times. The rearrangement uses TRBV5-1 and TRBJ2-3; D is undetermined. Germline V CDR1 and CDR2: SGHRS, YFSETQ. The CDR3 totals 13 residues. With 0 bases removed from V and 4 bases from J, the gap between germline ends came to 6 bases. The CDR3 here is CASSLAGPDTQYF. The CDR3 nucleotides are TGCGCCAGCAGCTTGGCCGGCCCAGATACGCAGTATTTT. The variable domain in full, with the rest retrieved from reference TRBV5-1 and TRBJ2-3, is KAGVTQTPRYLIKTRGQQVTLSCSPISGHRSVSWYQQTPGQGLQFLFEYFSETQRNKGNFPGRFSGRQFSNSRSEMNVSTLELGDSALYLCASSLAGPDTQYFGPGTRLTVL.

In its sample, this clonotype was seen a few times. The CDR3 is CASSLRGGLTDTQYF. The DNA of the CDR3 is TGTGCCAGCAGCCTCCGGGGCGGTCTCACAGATACGCAGTATTTT. This rearrangement joins TRBV6-1 to TRBJ2-3; either TRBD1 or TRBD2 may supply D (5 bases each). The germline CDR1 and CDR2 sequences are MNHNS and SASEGT. With 6 bases removed from V and 2 bases from J, the gap between germline ends came to 15 bases. This CDR3 comprises 15 residues.

This clonotype has a handful of counts. The chain is built from TRBV5-4 and TRBJ2-5; 10 bases fit TRBD2. V shed 3 bases, J shed 2 bases, and the junction held 16 bases outside the gene matches. The CDR3 totals 19 residues. Germline CDR1 is SGHNT and CDR2 is YYREEE (reference sequence). CDR3 region: CASSSRFGSGRSGQETQYF. The CDR3 bases are TGTGCCAGCAGCTCTCGTTTTGGTAGCGGGAGGAGTGGGCAAGAGACCCAGTACTTC.

This clonotype has ten or more counts. The rearrangement links TRBV28 to TRBJ2-6; D remains unclear. CDR1 and CDR2 from the germline V gene are MDHEN and SYDVKM. The V gene lost 11 bases and the J gene lost 1 base, with 6 bases spanning the gap. The CDR3 covers 12 residues. This CDR3 is CAAASGANVLTF. The CDR3 DNA follows: TGTGCCGCAGCGTCTGGGGCCAACGTCCTGACTTTC.

This clonotype was seen ten or more times. The chain recombines TRBV18 with TRBJ1-1; no firm D call. Trimming removed 2 bases at V and 0 bases at J, with 7 bases between. This CDR3 is built from 14 residues. Germline lookup yields CDR1 KGHSH and CDR2 LQKENI. The DNA of the CDR3 is TGTGCCAGCTCACCAGAAAGGGTGAACACTGAAGCTTTCTTT. Amino acid sequence: CASSPERVNTEAFF.

This clonotype was seen at least ten times. The chain combines TRBV2 with TRBJ1-6; D may be TRBD1 (5 bases). The CDR3 consists of 14 residues. Germline CDR1 SNHLY, CDR2 FYNNEI. V lost 0 bases, J lost 9 bases, and 9 bases lay in between. The CDR3 loop is CASSEARRGSPLHF. The CDR3 region has the DNA TGTGCCAGCAGTGAAGCGAGAAGGGGTTCACCCCTCCACTTT.

The genes are TRBV20-1 and TRBJ1-4; 7 bases line up with TRBD1. Trimming cost V 4 bases and J 8 bases; bases outside gene matches: 7. Germline CDR1 reads DFQATT; CDR2 reads SNEGSKA (reference sequence). This CDR3 is built from 13 residues. CDR3 coding DNA: TGCAGTGCTATTCGACAGGGAGGAGAAAAACTGTTTTTT. Its translation: CSAIRQGGEKLFF.

V gene TRBV6-1 combines with J gene TRBJ2-1, with 8 bases that match TRBD1. Germline CDR1 reads MNHNS; CDR2 reads SASEGT. The ends lost 7 bases at V and 8 bases at J; junction bases unmatched: 10. The CDR3 has 14 residues. The CDR3 DNA reads TGTGCCAGCACCCACAGGGGGGTGGACGATGAGCAGTTCTTC. Translation gives CASTHRGVDDEQFF.

This clonotype was picked up a small number of times. The rearrangement links TRBV6-1 to TRBJ2-7, with D possibly matching TRBD1 (5 bases). Germline assignment: CDR1 MNHNS and CDR2 SASEGT. There are 16 residues in the CDR3. V was clipped by 4 bases and J by 6 bases, with 22 bases between them. CDR3 bases: TGTGCCAGCAGTGTCCCCCAGGGCAGGGTCAGCTCCGAGCAGTACGTC. This encodes CASSVPQGRVSSEQYV.